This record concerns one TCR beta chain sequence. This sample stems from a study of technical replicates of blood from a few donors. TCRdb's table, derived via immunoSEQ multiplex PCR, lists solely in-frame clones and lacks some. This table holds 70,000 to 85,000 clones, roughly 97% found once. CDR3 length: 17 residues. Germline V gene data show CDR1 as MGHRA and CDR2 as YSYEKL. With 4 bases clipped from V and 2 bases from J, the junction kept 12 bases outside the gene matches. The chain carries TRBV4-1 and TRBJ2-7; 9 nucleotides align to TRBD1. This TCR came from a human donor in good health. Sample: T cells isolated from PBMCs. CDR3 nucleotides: TGCGCCAGCAGCCTCACCAATCCGGGACAGGGACCCTACGAGCAGTACTTC. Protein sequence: CASSLTNPGQGPYEQYF.